Given below is one T cell receptor beta chain in context. The target antigen is unknown. The data were obtained in a study of CD8+ T cells in alopecia areata. Study context: Each of the treated patients was given oral tofacitinib, 5 to 10 mg twice daily, for moderate-to-severe alopecia areata.

Alopecia areata patients provided lesional scalp punch biopsies and peripheral blood. Study outcomes and limitations: Patients displayed less clarity in TCR sharing than mice, a finding possibly related to HLA. Scalp samples also yield sequences of resident alphabeta T cells from normal skin.

Extracted RNA was reverse transcribed into cDNA, the sequencing template. Clones were read by immunoSEQ multiplex PCR, and TCRdb kept only the in-frame ones, dropping some. The sample holds over 9,000 clones, 67% seen once. The V and J ends lost 6 bases and 4 bases, in that order; junction bases with no gene match: 9. Looked up from germline, CDR1 is SGHVS and CDR2 is FQNEAQ. The CDR3 covers 15 residues. The sequence was collected from a human donor with alopecia areata. The rearrangement joins TRBV7-8 to TRBJ1-5, with TRBD1 identical over 7 bases. Specimen: skin. For the CDR3, the DNA is TGTGCCAGCAGAGCGGACAGGTCGTCTAATCAGCCCCAGCATTTT. Residues: CASRADRSSNQPQHF.